Listed below are T cell receptor beta chains from one sample, sequenced in a study of blood T cell repertoires in COVID-19. TCRdb's table, derived via immunoSEQ multiplex PCR, lists solely in-frame clones and lacks some. The table shows about 130,000 clones, with approximately 90% occurring only once. Sequencing was performed on peripheral blood. The receptors stem from a man in his fifties or sixties with COVID-19, enrolled during active disease. Each CDR3 is given with its conserved first and last residue.

CAWSSRGPPDEKLFF TRBJ1-4 TRBV30 15
CASSLARTTSGGGWGQETQYF TRBJ2-5 TRBV7-2 21
CASTPGGAAPYGYTF TRBJ1-2 TRBV6-5 15
CASSLAPVGGADTQYF TRBJ2-3 TRBV11-2 16
CAIGQGGYGYTF TRBJ1-2 TRBV10-3 12
CASSPTGRSSGNTIYF TRBJ1-3 TRBV5-6 16
CASSLTDQPQHF TRBJ1-5 TRBV28 12
CASSSLTGSGVGNTIYF TRBJ1-3 TRBV9 17
CASSYMGQGSSGANVLTF TRBJ2-6 TRBV5-1 18
CASTQGGVTGELFF TRBJ2-2 TRBV9 14
CSVNLGAGLGTEAFF TRBJ1-1 TRBV29-1 15
CASRTAGTGPYGYTF TRBJ1-2 TRBV19 15
CASTRESSYNSPLHF TRBJ1-6 TRBV19 15
CASSEFGTATYEQYF TRBJ2-7 TRBV25-1 15
CASSLWPRGQYF TRBJ2-7 TRBV28 12
CASSYRAGGSYEQYF TRBJ2-7 TRBV6-2/TRBV6-3 15